This TCR beta chain was retrieved from a study of T-cell memory formation after mild COVID-19. The study, taken as a whole, reports: Pre-infection memory carried some responding clones, suggesting that cross-reactive memory joined. CD4+ contracting clones were found mainly in CM and EM, and CD8+ ones in EMRA. Day 15 to 85 contracting clones showed balanced CD4/CD8; day 15 to 37 expanders favored CD4+.

About this clonotype itself: As yet, its antigen is unknown.

Deletions cut 5 bases from V and 4 bases from J, with 13 bases between. The CDR3 has 14 residues. Germline CDR1 and CDR2: SGHTA and FQGNSA. Using constant-segment primers, 5'RACE produced TCR alpha and TCR beta cDNA libraries carrying sample barcodes and UMIs. Via MiXCR, TCRdb re-called the 5' RACE reads, giving one row per CDR3 protein. The sample has just over 350,000 distinct CDR3 sequences, about 15% seen once. The chain couples TRBV7-2 to TRBJ2-3; tentatively, D is TRBD2 (5 bases). The material sequenced was PBMCs or a T cell subset sorted from them (not recorded which). The TCR sequence derives from a man younger than 35 who had mild COVID-19 (a few samples of this study predate the infection). Cell type and time point are not known. As DNA, the CDR3 is TGTGCCAGCAGCCCCAGAAGAGCGGCAGATACGCAGTATTTT. Protein sequence: CASSPRRAADTQYF. The whole variable domain, filled in from reference TRBV7-2 and TRBJ2-3, reads GAGVSQSPSNKVTEKGKDVELRCDPISGHTALYWYRQSLGQGLEFLIYFQGNSAPDKSGLPSDRFSAERTGGSVSTLTIQRTQQEDSAVYLCASSPRRAADTQYFGPGTRLTVL.